The next 3 T cell receptor beta chains were all read from a single sample in a study of T cell repertoires in cytomegalovirus infection. TCRdb re-called the reads through MiXCR, storing one row per CDR3 protein. The sample has fewer than 700,000 distinct CDR3 sequences, 24% seen once. Sequencing was done on a sample of CD8+ T cells from PBMCs. These receptors were collected from a human donor in good health (CMV status not recorded). Some clones in this sample may be carry-over from other donors' samples.

This clonotype has only one observation. CDR3 protein: CASSFKGSSTDTQYF. The DNA of the CDR3 is TGTGCCAGCAGTTTTAAGGGGAGTAGCACAGATACGCAGTATTTT. The chain recombines TRBV12-3 or TRBV12-4 with TRBJ2-3, with D perhaps being TRBD1 or TRBD2 (5 bases each). CDR3 length equals 15 residues. V was cut by 3 bases and J by 0 bases, with 10 bases left in between.

The chain couples TRBV28 to TRBJ2-7; D not resolved. The ends were cut back, 3 bases at V and 2 bases at J, with 11 bases in the middle. The CDR3 is 14 amino acids. CDR1 MDHEN and CDR2 SYDVKM come from the germline V gene. CDR3 protein: CASSFLGTAYEQYF. The CDR3 DNA is TGTGCCAGCAGTTTTTTGGGTACAGCCTACGAGCAGTACTTC.

This clonotype was found many times. The CDR3 bases are TGTGCCAGCAGCTTAAGGCCAGGGGAGGTAGATACGCAGTATTTT. Translation gives CASSLRPGEVDTQYF. The chain recombines TRBV7-6 with TRBJ2-3; D is possibly TRBD1 or TRBD2 (6 bases each). The CDR3 has 15 amino acids. The V gene lost 2 bases and the J gene lost 5 bases, with 14 bases spanning the gap. The V gene's germline CDR1 is SGHVS and CDR2 FNYEAQ.